This is a list of T cell receptor beta chains from one sample in a study of shared clonotypes between healthy human individuals. Clones were read by immunoSEQ multiplex PCR, and TCRdb kept only the in-frame ones, dropping some. The data contain 2 million or so clones, approximately 95% of them singletons. The sample comprised naive CD4+ T cells sorted from blood. All receptors derive from a man between 18 and 35 years old in good health. CDR3s include the opening cysteine and the closing phenylalanine or tryptophan. The order of the fields is J gene, CDR3 length, clone size, V gene, D gene, CDR3 DNA, CDR3 protein. The D gene is left open where the match is weak. Only some rows state a clone size, as once, few, many or a class for expanded clones.

TRBJ2-7,14,NA,TRBV5-4,TRBD2,TGTGCCAGCAGCTTGGGCGGGAGAGTATACGAGCAGTACTTC,CASSLGGRVYEQYF
TRBJ2-3,15,NA,TRBV10-3,TRBD2,TGTGCCATCAGCTTAGCGGGGGGGAACACAGATACGCAGTATTTT,CAISLAGGNTDTQYF
TRBJ1-3,15,NA,TRBV14,NA,TGTGCCAGCAGCCAAGGGGCGGACCCCAGGTACACCATATATTTT,CASSQGADPRYTIYF
TRBJ2-5,17,NA,TRBV5-1,NA,TGCGCCAGCAGCTTGGCCGGTTATGGCGGCGGACAAGAGACCCAGTACTTC,CASSLAGYGGGQETQYF
TRBJ2-7,15,NA,TRBV6-1,TRBD1,TGTGCCAGCAGTGAAGGACAGGGGGCTATTTACGAGCAGTACTTC,CASSEGQGAIYEQYF
TRBJ2-7,18,NA,TRBV4-3,NA,TGCGCCAGCAGCCAAGTCCATTTACAGGGAGAGATTGCTTACGAGCAGTACTTC,CASSQVHLQGEIAYEQYF
TRBJ2-7,14,once,TRBV28,TRBD1,TGTGCCAGCAGTCCGACAGGGAGCTCCTACGAGCAGTACTTC,CASSPTGSSYEQYF
TRBJ1-2,13,NA,TRBV14,TRBD1,TGTGCCAGCAGCCACCGACAGGGCGGTGGCTACACCTTC,CASSHRQGGGYTF
TRBJ2-3,11,NA,TRBV25-1,NA,TGTGCCAGCAGTTTAGGAGATACGCAGTATTTT,CASSLGDTQYF
TRBJ2-3,15,NA,TRBV6-6,TRBD2,TGTGCCAGCCTTACCGGGGGGGTTGGCACAGATACGCAGTATTTT,CASLTGGVGTDTQYF
TRBJ2-7,13,NA,TRBV19,NA,TGTGCCAGTAGTATTTTGAAAGGCTACGAGCAGTACTTC,CASSILKGYEQYF